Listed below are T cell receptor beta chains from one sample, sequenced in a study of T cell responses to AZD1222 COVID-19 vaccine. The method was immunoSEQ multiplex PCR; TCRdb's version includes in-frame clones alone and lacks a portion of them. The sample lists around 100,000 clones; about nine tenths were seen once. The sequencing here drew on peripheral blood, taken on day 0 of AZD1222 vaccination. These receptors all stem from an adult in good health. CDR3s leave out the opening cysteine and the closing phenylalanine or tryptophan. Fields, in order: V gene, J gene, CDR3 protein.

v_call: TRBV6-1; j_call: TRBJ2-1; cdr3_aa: ASSDPPNNEQF
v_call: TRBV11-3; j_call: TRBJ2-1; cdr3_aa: ASSTGLVANEQF
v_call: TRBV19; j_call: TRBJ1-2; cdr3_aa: ASAGQGLLLDT
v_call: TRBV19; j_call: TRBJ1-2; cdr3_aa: ASSIGRQSRQGYGYT
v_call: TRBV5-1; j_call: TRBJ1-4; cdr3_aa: ASRGGAGATNEKLF
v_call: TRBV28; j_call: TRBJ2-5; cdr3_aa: ASSFPGHGETQY
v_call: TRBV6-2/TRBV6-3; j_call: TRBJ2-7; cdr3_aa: ASSYPGRSTYEQY
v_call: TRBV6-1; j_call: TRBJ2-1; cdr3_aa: ASSVGQRGSTNNEQF
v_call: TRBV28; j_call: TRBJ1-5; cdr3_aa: ASSFGDRRNQPQH
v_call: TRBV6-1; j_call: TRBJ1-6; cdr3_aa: ASSEVSVSSGTKQNSPLH
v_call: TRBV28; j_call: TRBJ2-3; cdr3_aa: ASSLIGTEY
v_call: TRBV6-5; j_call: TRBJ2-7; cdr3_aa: ASSLHSTGGEQY
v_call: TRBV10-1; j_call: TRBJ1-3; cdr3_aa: ASSFDRSGNTIY
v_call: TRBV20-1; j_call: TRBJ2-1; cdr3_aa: SAVGWNEQF
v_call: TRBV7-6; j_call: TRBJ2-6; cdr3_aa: ASSSRGAGGANVLT
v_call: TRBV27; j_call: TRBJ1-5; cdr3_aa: ASSFYSNQPQH
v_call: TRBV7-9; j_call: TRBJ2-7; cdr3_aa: ASSPSPPTEQY
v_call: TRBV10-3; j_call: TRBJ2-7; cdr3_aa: AIKGQNYEQY
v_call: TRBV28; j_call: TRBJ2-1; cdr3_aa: ASTPVSGEQF
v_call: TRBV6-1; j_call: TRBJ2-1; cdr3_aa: ASSDPVTGGGEQF
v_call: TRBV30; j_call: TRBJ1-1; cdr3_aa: AWSVFGGGITEAF
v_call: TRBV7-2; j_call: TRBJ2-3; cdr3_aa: ASSQTRTDTQY
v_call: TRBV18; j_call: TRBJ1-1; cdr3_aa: ASSPNTNTEAF